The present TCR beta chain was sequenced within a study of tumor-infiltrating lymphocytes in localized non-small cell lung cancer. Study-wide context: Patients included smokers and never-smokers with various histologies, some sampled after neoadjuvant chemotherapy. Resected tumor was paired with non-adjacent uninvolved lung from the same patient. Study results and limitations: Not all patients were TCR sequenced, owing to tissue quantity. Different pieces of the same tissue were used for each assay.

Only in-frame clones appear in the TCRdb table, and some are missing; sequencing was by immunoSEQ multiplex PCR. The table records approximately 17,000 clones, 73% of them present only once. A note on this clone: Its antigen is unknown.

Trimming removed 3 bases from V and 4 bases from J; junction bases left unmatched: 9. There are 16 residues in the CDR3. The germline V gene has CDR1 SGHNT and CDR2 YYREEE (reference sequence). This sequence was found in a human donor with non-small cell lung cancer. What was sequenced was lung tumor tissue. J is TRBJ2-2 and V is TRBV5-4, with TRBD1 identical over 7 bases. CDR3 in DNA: TGTGCCAGCAGCTCACAGGGGTCAGCGAGCACCGGGGAGCTGTTTTTT. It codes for CASSSQGSASTGELFF.